This entry lists 22 T cell receptor beta chains sequenced from one sample in a study of radiation and T cells in renal cell carcinoma. Measured with immunoSEQ multiplex PCR; TCRdb has only the in-frame clones, and not every one. The table has about 77,000 clones, roughly 83% seen once. Time point indicated: blood 4 weeks post-SBRT, at nephrectomy. This sample's treatment: 15 Gy SBRT to primary tumor, nephrectomy 4 weeks later. The source was blood, collected from a patient whose treatment included radiotherapy and nephrectomy. Receptors originate from a woman in her sixties or seventies with renal cell carcinoma.

CDR3 sequence (DNA): TGTGCCATCAGCCAGGGGGGGGCAGACAATGAGCAGTTCTTC. This translates into CAISQGGADNEQFF. This sequence joins TRBV10-3 and TRBJ2-1; D is tentatively TRBD1 or TRBD2 (7 bases each). The CDR3 sequence is 14 residues long. Trimming took off 6 bases at V and 5 bases at J, with 14 bases between the two ends. Germline V gene lookup returns CDR1 ENHRY and CDR2 SYGVKD.

The CDR3 region has the DNA TGTGCCAGCAGCCAGGACCCCCTTACTAGCGGGGGGGCCGGGTATGAGACCCAGTACTTC. It codes for CASSQDPLTSGGAGYETQYF. The V and J genes are TRBV4-2 and TRBJ2-5; 13 positions agree with TRBD2. Germline-derived CDR1 and CDR2 are LGHNA and YNFKEQ. The CDR3 is made up of 20 amino acids. Trimming cost V 3 bases and J 5 bases; bases outside gene matches: 18.

The V gene is TRBV5-1, the J gene TRBJ2-1, with 9 positions matching TRBD2. There are 17 residues in the CDR3. V was pared by 4 bases and J by 7 bases, with 15 bases of the junction left unmatched. Per germline, CDR1 SGHRS and CDR2 YFSETQ. The CDR3 spells CASSGRAQLAGGNEQFF. CDR3 DNA sequence: TGCGCCAGCAGCGGCCGAGCACAACTAGCGGGCGGGAATGAGCAGTTCTTC.

The V and J genes are TRBV6-1 and TRBJ2-3; D is ambiguous. The CDR3 is 14 residues long. The germline V gene encodes CDR1 MNHNS and CDR2 SASEGT. V lost 1 base, J lost 2 bases, and 7 bases lay in between. CDR3 nucleotide sequence: TGTGCCAGCAGTGAAGGGCAGGTCACAGATACGCAGTATTTT. Encoded protein: CASSEGQVTDTQYF.

The chain carries TRBV9 and TRBJ2-3; tentatively, D is TRBD1 or TRBD2 (5 bases each). Trimming removed 1 base from V and 0 bases from J, with 18 bases in between. Looked up from germline, CDR1 is SGDLS and CDR2 is YYNGEE. The CDR3 contains 18 residues. CDR3: CASSVLVQGVSSTDTQYF. The CDR3 coding sequence is TGTGCCAGCAGCGTACTTGTCCAGGGAGTTTCTAGCACAGATACGCAGTATTTT.

V gene TRBV6-1 combines with J gene TRBJ1-1; D not certain. The CDR3 sequence is 12 residues long. The germline V gene encodes CDR1 MNHNS and CDR2 SASEGT. Deletions cut 4 bases from V and 1 base from J, with 4 bases between. The CDR3: CASSGANTEAFF. The CDR3 region has the DNA TGTGCCAGCAGTGGAGCGAACACTGAAGCTTTCTTT.

V and J are TRBV11-2 and TRBJ2-7; the D gene is possibly TRBD2 (5 bases). V shed 4 bases and J shed 4 bases, with 17 bases lying between them. This CDR3 spans 15 amino acids. Germline assignment: CDR1 SGHAT and CDR2 FQNNGV. This chain's CDR3 is CASSSPDWSLYEQYF. The CDR3, as DNA: TGTGCCAGCAGCTCCCCGGACTGGAGCCTTTACGAGCAGTACTTC.

The V gene is TRBV4-2, the J gene TRBJ2-2; 8 bases map to TRBD1. This CDR3 comprises 15 residues. Trimming removed 3 bases from V and 3 bases from J; junction bases left unmatched: 3. The germline V gene encodes CDR1 LGHNA and CDR2 YNFKEQ. CDR3: CASSQLDRDTGELFF. The CDR3, as DNA: TGTGCCAGCAGCCAGCTGGACAGGGACACCGGGGAGCTGTTTTTT.

The chain uses TRBV28 and TRBJ1-2; D not resolved. Germline V gene lookup returns CDR1 MDHEN and CDR2 SYDVKM. V dropped 5 bases and J dropped 4 bases, with 14 bases sitting between them. The CDR3 loop spans 14 amino acids. The CDR3 region is CASSRTVRTYGYTF. The CDR3 nucleotides read TGTGCCAGCAGTCGGACGGTACGCACCTATGGCTACACCTTC.

The rearrangement joins TRBV4-1 to TRBJ2-3; tentatively, D is TRBD1 (6 bases). V shed 10 bases and J shed 4 bases, with 15 bases lying between them. Per germline, CDR1 MGHRA and CDR2 YSYEKL. The CDR3 is 13 residues long. CDR3 DNA sequence: TGCGCCACTGCAGGGGCGACGGCAGATACGCAGTATTTT. It yields the protein CATAGATADTQYF.

The chain couples TRBV4-2 to TRBJ1-1; tentatively, D is TRBD1 (6 bases). Trimming stripped 4 bases from V and 6 bases from J, with 12 bases between. This CDR3 is built from 13 residues. The germline V gene has CDR1 LGHNA and CDR2 YNFKEQ. Here the CDR3 DNA reads TGTGCCAGCAGCCTAGGGGGGTCTTCTGAAGCTTTCTTT. Translating it yields CASSLGGSSEAFF.

The chain is built from TRBV7-9 and TRBJ2-5; the match to TRBD2 covers 14 bases. V was clipped by 4 bases and J by 5 bases; unmatched bases: 6. This CDR3 has 16 amino acids. Germline-derived CDR1 and CDR2 are SEHNR and FQNEAQ (reference sequence). The CDR3 loop is CASSSGLAGALETQYF. The CDR3 DNA reads TGTGCCAGCAGCTCGGGACTAGCGGGAGCTTTGGAGACCCAGTACTTC.

J is TRBJ2-7 and V is TRBV7-9; D unclear. Trimming stripped 1 base from V and 1 base from J, with 8 bases between. The CDR3 spans 14 residues. Germline loops: CDR1 SEHNR, CDR2 FQNEAQ (reference sequence). CDR3 amino acids: CASSLDSRSYEQYF. The CDR3 nucleotides read TGTGCCAGCAGCTTAGACAGTCGGTCCTACGAGCAGTACTTC.

CDR3 sequence (DNA): TGCGCCAGCAGCCCTCGGGCTAGCGGCCTTCAAGAGACCCAGTACTTC. Encoded protein: CASSPRASGLQETQYF. The rearrangement joins TRBV5-1 to TRBJ2-5; 7 bases fit TRBD2. CDR1 is SGHRS and CDR2 is YFSETQ in the germline V gene. V lost 4 bases to trimming and J lost 2 bases; unmatched junction nucleotides: 11. This CDR3 has 16 residues.

V gene TRBV29-1 combines with J gene TRBJ2-3; 8 bases line up with TRBD2. Germline-derived CDR1 and CDR2 are SQVTM and ANQGSEA. The CDR3 runs 14 residues. The V segment lost 4 bases and the J segment 5 bases; nucleotides outside the gene matches: 8. The CDR3 DNA follows: TGCAGCGTTGGCGAGGGGCTAGCGGGAGATACGCAGTATTTT. It is translated as CSVGEGLAGDTQYF.

The chain has TRBV28 and TRBJ2-7; 8 bases match TRBD2. The CDR3 totals 16 residues. Trimming cost V 1 base and J 2 bases; bases outside gene matches: 7. Germline-derived CDR1 and CDR2 are MDHEN and SYDVKM. DNA for the CDR3: TGTGCCAGCAGTTTATCGCCTAGCGGGCTAACCTACGAGCAGTACTTC. This codes for CASSLSPSGLTYEQYF.

CDR3 region: CASSYSDRNTEAFF. In DNA, the CDR3 is TGTGCCAGCAGTTACTCAGACAGGAACACTGAAGCTTTCTTT. The chain employs TRBV6-6 and TRBJ1-1; a possible D gene is TRBD1 (5 bases). V was clipped by 0 bases and J by 1 base, with 6 bases between them. CDR1 MNHNY and CDR2 SVGAGI come from the germline V gene (reference sequence). This CDR3 is built from 14 residues.

This CDR3 reads CASSTSTDTQYF. The DNA for the CDR3 is TGTGCCAGCTCAACGAGCACAGATACGCAGTATTTT. This chain joins TRBV18 and TRBJ2-3; D ambiguous. The germline V and J ends were trimmed by 5 bases and 0 bases, with 3 bases remaining between them. Germline V gene lookup returns CDR1 KGHSH and CDR2 LQKENI. The CDR3 spans 12 residues.

Regarding this clone: The junction differs from germline at one of its ends, possibly a read error. The CDR3, as DNA: TGTGCCGGCAGGGGGAACACCGGGGAGCTGTTTTTT. Translating it yields CAGRGNTGELFF. This chain joins TRBV6-5 and TRBJ2-2, with a tentative D call TRBD1 (6 bases). The CDR3 is 12 amino acids. Per germline, CDR1 MNHEY and CDR2 SVGAGI.

The CDR3 protein is CASSRTVKNTEAFF. CDR3 nucleotide sequence: TGTGCCAGCAGCCGGACAGTTAAGAACACTGAAGCTTTCTTT. The rearrangement joins TRBV5-6 to TRBJ1-1; tentative D call: TRBD1 (6 bases). CDR1 is SGHDT, CDR2 YYEEEE, per germline. V lost 4 bases and J lost 1, with 11 bases in between. The CDR3 totals 14 residues.

The gene calls are TRBV6-5 and TRBJ2-5; possibly TRBD1 for D (6 bases). The V end was cut by 4 bases, the J end by 1 base, with 13 bases between. This CDR3 has 15 amino acids. Germline assignment: CDR1 MNHEY and CDR2 SVGAGI. The CDR3 DNA is TGTGCCAGCAGTTGGGGGCAGGGGATCCAAGAGACCCAGTACTTC. Translated: CASSWGQGIQETQYF.

A single count supports this clone. The chain recombines TRBV5-6 with TRBJ1-4; TRBD1 might be the D (5 bases). Trimming took 2 bases from V and 10 from J, leaving 9 bases between them. This CDR3 has 12 residues. Per the germline V gene, CDR1 is SGHDT and CDR2 is YYEEEE. The CDR3 here is CASSFQGAKLFF. The DNA for the CDR3 is TGTGCCAGCAGCTTTCAGGGAGCAAAACTGTTTTTT.